One and the same sample provided the 21 T cell receptor beta chains below, sequenced in a study of cytomegalovirus exposure and HLA in healthy donors. The PCR contained 60 Vbeta and 13 Jbeta primers. Sequenced by immunoSEQ multiplex PCR; TCRdb stores in-frame clones only, minus some. The sample lists about 130,000 clones; 74% were seen once. The specimen was PBMCs. The source of these receptors is a man in his forties or fifties in good health and CMV-seropositive.

V and J are TRBV12-5 and TRBJ1-1; D may be TRBD1 (6 bases). Trimming shortened V by 1 base and J by 11 bases, and 14 bases separated the two germline ends. This CDR3 contains 13 residues. Germline CDR1 is LGHNT and CDR2 is FRNRAP. CDR3 nucleotides: TGTGCTAGTGGTTTGGACCCGACAGGAGTGGCTTTCTTT. Translated, it gives CASGLDPTGVAFF.

The chain is built from TRBV7-9 and TRBJ2-1; 9 positions match TRBD2. Germline CDR1 SEHNR, CDR2 FQNEAQ (reference sequence). CDR3 length equals 16 residues. V trimming: 4 bases; J trimming: 7 bases; junction bases outside the gene matches: 11. The CDR3 loop is CASSSLSGRGRNEQFF. Here the CDR3 DNA reads TGTGCCAGCAGCTCCCTTAGCGGGAGAGGGCGGAATGAGCAGTTCTTC. The variable domain in full, with the rest retrieved from reference TRBV7-9 and TRBJ2-1, is DTGVSQNPRHKITKRGQNVTFRCDPISEHNRLYWYRQTLGQGPEFLTYFQNEAQLEKSRLLSDRFSAERPKGSFSTLEIQRTEQGDSAMYLCASSSLSGRGRNEQFFGPGTRLTVL.

This chain links TRBV7-8 with TRBJ2-7; 11 bases map to TRBD1. The CDR3 spans 19 residues. With 2 bases clipped from V and 2 bases from J, the junction kept 14 bases outside the gene matches. Germline V lookup: CDR1 SGHVS, CDR2 FQNEAQ. The CDR3 coding sequence is TGTGCCAGCAGCTTAAAGGGGACAGGGGGAGGAGTATTGCCCTACGAGCAGTACTTC. It yields the protein CASSLKGTGGGVLPYEQYF. Variable domain in full (rest from reference TRBV7-8 and TRBJ2-7): GAGVSQSPRYKVAKRGQDVALRCDPISGHVSLFWYQQALGQGPEFLTYFQNEAQLDKSGLPSDRFFAERPEGSVSTLKIQRTQQEDSAVYLCASSLKGTGGGVLPYEQYFGPGTRLTVT.

The rearrangement uses TRBV5-8 and TRBJ2-1; 8 nucleotides line up with TRBD1. The CDR3 is 15 amino acids. J lost 1 base, V lost 4 bases, and 4 bases had no gene match. Germline V gene data show CDR1 as SGHTS and CDR2 as YDEGEE. CDR3 region: CASSTGGSSYNEQFF. DNA of the CDR3: TGTGCCAGCAGCACAGGGGGATCTTCCTACAATGAGCAGTTCTTC. Full variable domain (missing parts from reference TRBV5-8 and TRBJ2-1): EAGVTQSPTHLIKTRGQQATLRCSPISGHTSVYWYQQALGLGLQFLLWYDEGEERNRGNFPPRFSGRQFPNYSSELNVNALELEDSALYLCASSTGGSSYNEQFFGPGTRLTVL.

This clone was seen only once. This rearrangement joins TRBV4-1 to TRBJ1-4; 7 nucleotides agree with TRBD1. Trimming took 0 bases from V and 8 from J; bases not matched to a gene: 6. Germline V gives CDR1 MGHRA, CDR2 YSYEKL. CDR3 length: 15 amino acids. The CDR3 spells CASSQEGGRVEKLFF. DNA of the CDR3: TGCGCCAGCAGCCAAGAAGGGGGCCGTGTGGAAAAACTGTTTTTT.

In its sample, this clone was seen a few times. The chain combines TRBV6-1 with TRBJ2-7; 8 nucleotides align to TRBD2. The CDR3 loop spans 14 amino acids. Germline CDR1 MNHNS, CDR2 SASEGT. Trimming removed 6 bases from V and 0 bases from J; junction bases left unmatched: 4. This chain's CDR3 is CASSGLANSYEQYF. In nucleotides, the CDR3 is TGTGCCAGCAGCGGACTAGCCAACTCCTACGAGCAGTACTTC.

V is TRBV9 and J is TRBJ2-1, with unresolved D. V shed 4 bases and J shed 2 bases, with 13 bases lying between them. The CDR3 runs 15 residues. CDR1 and CDR2 from the germline V gene are SGDLS and YYNGEE. The CDR3 DNA reads as TGTGCCAGCAGCTTCGCGTCGCTCCCCTACAATGAGCAGTTCTTC. Its translation: CASSFASLPYNEQFF.

The chain links TRBV6-5 to TRBJ1-2; 7 bases align to TRBD1. V dropped 6 bases and J dropped 4; count of bases not matched to a gene: 8. Germline CDR1 is MNHEY and CDR2 is SVGAGI. CDR3 length: 14 residues. The DNA of the CDR3 is TGTGCCAGCAGGTCCGGGACAGTTGGCTATGGCTACACCTTC. This codes for CASRSGTVGYGYTF.

V and J are TRBV5-1 and TRBJ2-3; TRBD1 aligns across 9 bases. J gave up 5 bases and V 1 base, and 5 bases lay outside the gene matches. Germline values: CDR1 SGHRS, CDR2 YFSETQ. The CDR3 loop spans 15 amino acids. CDR3 region: CASSLRGTGIDTQYF. CDR3 coding DNA: TGCGCCAGCAGCTTGCGGGGGACAGGGATAGATACGCAGTATTTT.

This clone was seen a few times. V is TRBV28 and J is TRBJ2-7, with TRBD2 matching 8 bases. Per the germline V gene, CDR1 is MDHEN and CDR2 is SYDVKM. The CDR3 has 13 amino acids. V was clipped by 11 bases and J by 0 bases; unmatched bases: 6. This CDR3 is CASGSGSSYEQYF. The CDR3 region has the DNA TGTGCCTCTGGCAGCGGGAGCTCCTACGAGCAGTACTTC.

The V and J genes are TRBV2 and TRBJ2-5, with 7 positions matching TRBD2. This CDR3 contains 13 residues. The ends lost 9 bases at V and 5 bases at J; junction bases unmatched: 9. The germline V gene has CDR1 SNHLY and CDR2 FYNNEI. The CDR3 sequence: CASLGGGEETQYF. The CDR3 DNA follows: TGTGCCAGTTTGGGTGGGGGGGAGGAGACCCAGTACTTC.

V and J are TRBV12-5 and TRBJ2-1; 11 bases fit TRBD2. From germline, CDR1 is LGHNT and CDR2 FRNRAP. Trimming cost V 6 bases and J 7 bases; bases outside gene matches: 2. The CDR3 is 13 residues long. CDR3 sequence (DNA): TGTGCTAGTGGCCTAGCGGGGGGAAATGAGCAGTTCTTC. Translating gives CASGLAGGNEQFF.

J is TRBJ1-1 and V is TRBV27, with 8 bases aligning to TRBD1. Germline V lookup: CDR1 MNHEY, CDR2 SMNVEV (reference sequence). The CDR3 extends over 13 amino acids. The J segment lost 7 bases and the V segment lost 2 bases, leaving 3 bases of the junction unmatched. CDR3 sequence: CASSLRQGFEAFF. DNA of the CDR3: TGTGCCAGCAGTTTACGACAGGGGTTTGAAGCTTTCTTT.

This rearrangement joins TRBV18 to TRBJ2-1; maybe TRBD1 (6 bases). Germline assignment: CDR1 KGHSH and CDR2 LQKENI. Trimming removed 0 bases at V and 5 bases at J, with 17 bases between. The CDR3 has 17 residues. The CDR3, as DNA: TGTGCCAGCTCACCACCGCCCTCCGGGACAAGAGACAATGAGCAGTTCTTC. Translated: CASSPPPSGTRDNEQFF.

The chain uses TRBV7-6 and TRBJ1-3, with D unresolved. Looked up from germline, CDR1 is SGHVS and CDR2 is FNYEAQ. This CDR3 spans 17 amino acids. Deletions cut 0 bases from V and 0 bases from J, with 12 bases between. The CDR3 reads CASSLARGFSSGNTIYF. The CDR3 DNA reads TGTGCCAGCAGCTTAGCGAGAGGGTTCAGCTCTGGAAACACCATATATTTT.

V and J are TRBV5-1 and TRBJ2-3, with D perhaps matching TRBD1 (6 bases). The V end lost 4 bases, the J end lost 4 bases, and 16 bases lay between the germline ends. The CDR3 spans 15 residues. Germline loops: CDR1 SGHRS, CDR2 YFSETQ. The CDR3 nucleotides are TGCGCCAGCAGCAATATCAGGGGAGTGGCAGATACGCAGTATTTT. Encoded protein: CASSNIRGVADTQYF.

A note on this clone: A junction end diverges from the germline sequence, so it may reflect a read error. The chain is built from TRBV6-5 and TRBJ2-1, with a possible D match to TRBD2 (5 bases). CDR3 length: 15 residues. Germline lookup yields CDR1 MNHEY and CDR2 SVGAGI. CDR3 in DNA: TGTGCCAGCAGTTATGGACTGCCCCGAGAGAATGGGCAGTTCTTC. Translated, it gives CASSYGLPRENGQFF.

Only a few counts were recorded for this clone. The rearrangement joins TRBV6-8 to TRBJ2-7; unclear D gene. The CDR3 is 12 amino acids. The germline V gene has CDR1 MNHGY and CDR2 SAAAGT. V shed 5 bases and J shed 0 bases, with 5 bases lying between them. The CDR3 protein is CASSLSSYEQYF. CDR3 nucleotide sequence: TGTGCCAGCAGTCTAAGCTCCTACGAGCAGTACTTC.

V usage is TRBV11-2 and J usage is TRBJ1-6, with TRBD1 as a possible D gene (6 bases). This CDR3 is 14 amino acids long. From germline, CDR1 is SGHAT and CDR2 FQNNGV. CDR3 sequence: CVQAWGGHNSPLHF. The CDR3 DNA follows: TGTGTCCAAGCTTGGGGGGGCCACAATTCACCCCTCCACTTT.

The J gene is TRBJ1-1, the V gene TRBV7-9; 8 bases map to TRBD1. CDR1 and CDR2 (germline): SEHNR, FQNEAQ (reference sequence). The CDR3 runs to 14 residues. V lost 3 bases and J lost 4; bases outside the gene matches: 4. CDR3 in amino acids: CASSFPGGGTEAFF. The CDR3 coding sequence is TGTGCCAGCAGCTTCCCAGGGGGCGGCACTGAAGCTTTCTTT.

This chain connects TRBV9 to TRBJ1-2, with D tentatively TRBD1 (5 bases). The CDR3 runs to 15 residues. V dropped 4 bases and J dropped 9 bases, with 22 bases sitting between them. CDR1 SGDLS and CDR2 YYNGEE come from the germline V gene. DNA of the CDR3: TGTGCCAGCAGCCCCCGAGGTGGGGGGAGGAGTAGCTACACCTTC. It is translated as CASSPRGGGRSSYTF. Filled out from reference TRBV9 and TRBJ1-2, the complete variable domain reads DSGVTQTPKHLITATGQRVTLRCSPRSGDLSVYWYQQSLDQGLQFLIQYYNGEERAKGNILERFSAQQFPDLHSELNLSSLELGDSALYFCASSPRGGGRSSYTFGSGTRLTVV.